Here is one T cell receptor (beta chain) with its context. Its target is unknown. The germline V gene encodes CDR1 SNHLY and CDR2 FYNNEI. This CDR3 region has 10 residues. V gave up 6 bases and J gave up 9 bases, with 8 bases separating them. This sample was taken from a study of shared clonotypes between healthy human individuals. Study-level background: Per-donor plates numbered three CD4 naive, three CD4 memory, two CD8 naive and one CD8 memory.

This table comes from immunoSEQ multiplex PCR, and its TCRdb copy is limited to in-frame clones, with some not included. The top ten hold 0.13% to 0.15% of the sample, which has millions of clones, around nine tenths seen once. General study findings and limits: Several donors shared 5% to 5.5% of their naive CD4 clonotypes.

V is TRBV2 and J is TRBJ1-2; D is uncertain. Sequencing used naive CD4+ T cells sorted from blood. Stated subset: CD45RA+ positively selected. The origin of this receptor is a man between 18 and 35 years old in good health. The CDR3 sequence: CASSQLSYTF. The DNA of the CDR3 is TGTGCCAGCAGCCAATTAAGCTACACCTTC. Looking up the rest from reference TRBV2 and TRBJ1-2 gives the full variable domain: EPEVTQTPSHQVTQMGQEVILRCVPISNHLYFYWYRQILGQKVEFLVSFYNNEISEKSEIFDDQFSVERPDGSNFTLKIRSTKLEDSAMYFCASSQLSYTFGSGTRLTVV.